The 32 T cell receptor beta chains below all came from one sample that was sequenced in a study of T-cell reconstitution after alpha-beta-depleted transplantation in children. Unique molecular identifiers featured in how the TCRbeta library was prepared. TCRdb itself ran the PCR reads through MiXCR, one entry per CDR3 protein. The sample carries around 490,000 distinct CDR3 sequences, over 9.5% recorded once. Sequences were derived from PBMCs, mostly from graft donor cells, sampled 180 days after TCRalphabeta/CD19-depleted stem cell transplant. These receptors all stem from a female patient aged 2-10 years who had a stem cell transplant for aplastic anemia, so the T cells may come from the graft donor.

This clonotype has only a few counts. CDR3 in amino acids: CSVASGRVYEQFF. The CDR3 DNA reads TGCAGCGTTGCTAGCGGGAGGGTCTATGAGCAGTTCTTC. The gene calls are TRBV29-1 and TRBJ2-1, with 12 nucleotides matching TRBD2. The V and J ends lost 4 bases and 8 bases, in that order; junction bases with no gene match: 3. The CDR3 length is 13 residues. CDR1 is SQVTM, CDR2 ANQGSEA, per germline.

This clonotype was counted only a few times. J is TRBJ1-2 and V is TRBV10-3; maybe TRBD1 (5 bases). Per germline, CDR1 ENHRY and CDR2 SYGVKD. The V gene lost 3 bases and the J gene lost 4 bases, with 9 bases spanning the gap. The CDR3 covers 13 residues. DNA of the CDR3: TGTGCCATCAGTGATTGGGGGACCTATGGCTACACCTTC. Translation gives CAISDWGTYGYTF.

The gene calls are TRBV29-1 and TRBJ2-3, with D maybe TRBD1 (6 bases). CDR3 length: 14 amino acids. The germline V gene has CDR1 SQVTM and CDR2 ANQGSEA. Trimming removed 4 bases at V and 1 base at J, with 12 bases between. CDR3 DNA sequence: TGCAGCGTTGGTTCAAAGGGGGGCACAGATACGCAGTATTTT. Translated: CSVGSKGGTDTQYF.

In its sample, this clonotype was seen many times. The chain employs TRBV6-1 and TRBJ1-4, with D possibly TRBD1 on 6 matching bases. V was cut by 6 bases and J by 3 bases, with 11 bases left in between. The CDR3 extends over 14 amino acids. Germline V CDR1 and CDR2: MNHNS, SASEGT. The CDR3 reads CASRTGHANEKLFF. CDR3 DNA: TGTGCCAGCAGGACGGGACACGCTAATGAAAAACTGTTTTTT.

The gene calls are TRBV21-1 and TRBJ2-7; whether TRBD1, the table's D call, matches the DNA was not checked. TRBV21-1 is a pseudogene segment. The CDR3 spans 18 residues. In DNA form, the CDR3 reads TGTGCCAGCAGCAAAGAACAGGGGGTCATGGGGTTGGCCTACGAGCAGTACGTC. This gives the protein CASSKEQGVMGLAYEQYV.

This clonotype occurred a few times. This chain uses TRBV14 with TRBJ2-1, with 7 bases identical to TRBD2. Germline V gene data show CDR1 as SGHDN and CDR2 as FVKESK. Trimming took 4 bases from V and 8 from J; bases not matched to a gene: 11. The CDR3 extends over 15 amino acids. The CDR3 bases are TGTGCCAGCAGCCCTTTCGGCGGGAGAAGGGATGAGCAGTTCTTC. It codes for CASSPFGGRRDEQFF.

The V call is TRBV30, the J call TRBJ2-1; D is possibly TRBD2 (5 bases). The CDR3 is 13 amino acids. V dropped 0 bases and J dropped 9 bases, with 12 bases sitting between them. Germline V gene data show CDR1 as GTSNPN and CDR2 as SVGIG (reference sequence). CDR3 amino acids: CAWSVQRDFEQFF. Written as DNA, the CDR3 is TGTGCCTGGAGTGTACAGAGGGATTTTGAGCAGTTCTTC.

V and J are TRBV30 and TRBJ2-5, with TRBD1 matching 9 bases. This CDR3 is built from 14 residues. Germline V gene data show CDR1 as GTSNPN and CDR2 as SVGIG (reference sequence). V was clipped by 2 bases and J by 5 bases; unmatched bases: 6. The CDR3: CAWSRDRVGETQYF. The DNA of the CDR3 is TGTGCCTGGAGTAGGGACAGGGTAGGCGAGACCCAGTACTTC. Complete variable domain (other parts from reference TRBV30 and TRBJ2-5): SQTIHQWPATLVQPVGSPLSLECTVEGTSNPNLYWYRQAAGRGLQLLFYSVGIGQISSEVPQNLSASRPQDRQFILSSKKLLLSDSGFYLCAWSRDRVGETQYFGPGTRLLVL.

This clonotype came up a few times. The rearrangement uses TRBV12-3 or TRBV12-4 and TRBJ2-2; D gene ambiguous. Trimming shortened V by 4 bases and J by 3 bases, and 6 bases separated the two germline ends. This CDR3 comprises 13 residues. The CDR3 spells CASSSSYTGELFF. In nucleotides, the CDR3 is TGTGCCAGCAGTTCGAGTTACACCGGGGAGCTGTTTTTT.

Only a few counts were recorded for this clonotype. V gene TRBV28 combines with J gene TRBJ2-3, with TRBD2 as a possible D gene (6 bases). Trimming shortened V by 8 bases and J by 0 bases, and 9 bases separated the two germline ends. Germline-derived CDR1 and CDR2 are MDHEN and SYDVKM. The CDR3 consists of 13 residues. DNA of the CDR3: TGTGCCAGCGGGGACTTTAGCACAGATACGCAGTATTTT. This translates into CASGDFSTDTQYF.

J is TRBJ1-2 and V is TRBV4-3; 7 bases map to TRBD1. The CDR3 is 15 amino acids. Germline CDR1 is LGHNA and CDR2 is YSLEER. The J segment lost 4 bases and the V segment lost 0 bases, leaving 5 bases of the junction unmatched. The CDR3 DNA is TGCGCCAGCAGCCAAGAGAGCCACAGGGGCTATGGCTACACCTTC. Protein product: CASSQESHRGYGYTF.

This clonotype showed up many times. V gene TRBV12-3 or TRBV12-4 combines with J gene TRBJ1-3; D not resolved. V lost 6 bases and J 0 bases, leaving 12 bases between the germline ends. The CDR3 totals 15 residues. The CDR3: CASRLRTVSGNTIYF. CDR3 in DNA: TGTGCCAGCAGGCTTAGGACGGTCTCTGGAAACACCATATATTTT.

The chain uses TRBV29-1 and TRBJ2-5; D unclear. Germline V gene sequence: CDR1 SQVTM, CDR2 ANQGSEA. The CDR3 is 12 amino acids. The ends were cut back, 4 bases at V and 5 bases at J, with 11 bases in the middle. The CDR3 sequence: CSVVMDRETQYF. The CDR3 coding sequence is TGCAGCGTTGTCATGGATCGGGAGACCCAGTACTTC.

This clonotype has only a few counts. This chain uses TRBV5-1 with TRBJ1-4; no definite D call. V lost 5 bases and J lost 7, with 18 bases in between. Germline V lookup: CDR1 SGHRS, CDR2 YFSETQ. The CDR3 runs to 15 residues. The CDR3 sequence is CASSLDPGSIEKLFF. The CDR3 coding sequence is TGCGCCAGCAGTCTCGACCCCGGCAGTATTGAAAAACTGTTTTTT. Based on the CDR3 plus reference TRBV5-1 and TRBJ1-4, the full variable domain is KAGVTQTPRYLIKTRGQQVTLSCSPISGHRSVSWYQQTPGQGLQFLFEYFSETQRNKGNFPGRFSGRQFSNSRSEMNVSTLELGDSALYLCASSLDPGSIEKLFFGSGTQLSVL.

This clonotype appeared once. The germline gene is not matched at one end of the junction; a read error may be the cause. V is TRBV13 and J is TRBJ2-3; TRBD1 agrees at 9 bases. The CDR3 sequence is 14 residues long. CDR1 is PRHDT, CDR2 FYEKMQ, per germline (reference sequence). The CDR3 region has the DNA TGTGCCAGAAGCTTAGGACAGGGGACAGATACGCAGTATTTT. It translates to CARSLGQGTDTQYF. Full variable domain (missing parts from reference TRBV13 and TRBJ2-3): AAGVIQSPRHLIKEKRETATLKCYPIPRHDTVYWYQQGPGQDPQFLISFYEKMQSDKGSIPDRFSAQQFSDYHSELNMSSLELGDSALYFCARSLGQGTDTQYFGPGTRLTVL.

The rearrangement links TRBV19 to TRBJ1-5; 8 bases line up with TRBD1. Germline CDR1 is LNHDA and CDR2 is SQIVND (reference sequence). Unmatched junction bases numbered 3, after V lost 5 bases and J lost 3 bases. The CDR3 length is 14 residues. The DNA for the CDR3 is TGTGCCAGTAGTTGGACAGGGAACAATCAGCCCCAGCATTTT. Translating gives CASSWTGNNQPQHF.

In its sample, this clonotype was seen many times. CDR3 nucleotide sequence: TGTGCCAGCAGCGTCCGACAGACCTACGAGCAGTACTTC. Amino acids: CASSVRQTYEQYF. This chain connects TRBV7-2 to TRBJ2-7; possibly TRBD1 for D (5 bases). CDR1 is SGHTA, CDR2 FQGNSA, per germline. Trimming left V 5 bases short and J 2 bases short, with 10 bases between. The CDR3 runs 13 residues. Using reference TRBV7-2 and TRBJ2-7 for the parts outside the CDR3, the full variable domain is GAGVSQSPSNKVTEKGKDVELRCDPISGHTALYWYRQSLGQGLEFLIYFQGNSAPDKSGLPSDRFSAERTGGSVSTLTIQRTQQEDSAVYLCASSVRQTYEQYFGPGTRLTVT.

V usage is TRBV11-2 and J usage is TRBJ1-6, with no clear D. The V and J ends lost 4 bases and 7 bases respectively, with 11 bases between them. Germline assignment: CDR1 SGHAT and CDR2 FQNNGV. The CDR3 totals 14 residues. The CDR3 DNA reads TGTGCCAGCAGCTCGACCACTTGGAATTCACCCCTCCACTTT. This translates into CASSSTTWNSPLHF.

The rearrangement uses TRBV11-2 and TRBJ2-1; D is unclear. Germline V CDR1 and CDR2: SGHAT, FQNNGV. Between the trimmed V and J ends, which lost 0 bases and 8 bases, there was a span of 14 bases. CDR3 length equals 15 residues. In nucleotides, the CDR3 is TGTGCCAGCAGCTTAGAGCCTCACAGTCTGGATGAGCAGTTCTTC. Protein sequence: CASSLEPHSLDEQFF.

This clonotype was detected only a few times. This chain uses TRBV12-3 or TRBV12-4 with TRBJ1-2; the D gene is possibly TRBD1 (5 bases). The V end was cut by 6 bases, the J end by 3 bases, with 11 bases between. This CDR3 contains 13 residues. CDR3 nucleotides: TGTGCCAGCAGCCCCCTACAGGACTATGGCTACACCTTC. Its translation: CASSPLQDYGYTF.

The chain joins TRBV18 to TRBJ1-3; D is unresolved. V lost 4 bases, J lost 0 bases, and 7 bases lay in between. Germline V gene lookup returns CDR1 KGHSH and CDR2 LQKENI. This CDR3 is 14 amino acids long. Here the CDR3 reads CASSRPGSGNTIYF. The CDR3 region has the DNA TGTGCCAGCTCACGGCCCGGCTCTGGAAACACCATATATTTT.

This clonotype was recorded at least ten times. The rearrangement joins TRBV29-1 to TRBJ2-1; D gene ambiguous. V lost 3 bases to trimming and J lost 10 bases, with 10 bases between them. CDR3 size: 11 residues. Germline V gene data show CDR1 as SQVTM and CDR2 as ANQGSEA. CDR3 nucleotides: TGCAGCGTTGACGGTTTGAAGGAGCAGTTCTTC. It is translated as CSVDGLKEQFF.

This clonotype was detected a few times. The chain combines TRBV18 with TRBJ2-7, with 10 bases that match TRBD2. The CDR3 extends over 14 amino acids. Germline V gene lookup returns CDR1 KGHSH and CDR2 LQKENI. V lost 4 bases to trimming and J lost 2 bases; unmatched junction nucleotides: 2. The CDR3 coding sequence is TGTGCCAGCTCACTCGGGACTAGCGCCTACGAGCAGTACGTC. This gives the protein CASSLGTSAYEQYV.

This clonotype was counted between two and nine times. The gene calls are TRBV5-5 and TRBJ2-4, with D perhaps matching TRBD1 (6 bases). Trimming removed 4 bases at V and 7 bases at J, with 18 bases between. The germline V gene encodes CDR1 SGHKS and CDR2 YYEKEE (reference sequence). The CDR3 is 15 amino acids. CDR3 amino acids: CASSPPGALPNIQYF. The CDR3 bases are TGTGCCAGCAGCCCCCCAGGGGCGCTTCCTAACATTCAGTACTTC.

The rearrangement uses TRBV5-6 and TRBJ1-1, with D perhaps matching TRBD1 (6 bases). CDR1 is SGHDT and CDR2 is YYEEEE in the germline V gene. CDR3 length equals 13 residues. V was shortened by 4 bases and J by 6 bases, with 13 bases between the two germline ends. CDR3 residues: CASSEGGGPEAFF. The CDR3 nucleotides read TGTGCCAGCAGCGAGGGGGGGGGCCCTGAAGCTTTCTTT. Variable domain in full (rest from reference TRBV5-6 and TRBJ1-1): DAGVTQSPTHLIKTRGQQVTLRCSPKSGHDTVSWYQQALGQGPQFIFQYYEEEERQRGNFPDRFSGHQFPNYSSELNVNALLLGDSALYLCASSEGGGPEAFFGQGTRLTVV.

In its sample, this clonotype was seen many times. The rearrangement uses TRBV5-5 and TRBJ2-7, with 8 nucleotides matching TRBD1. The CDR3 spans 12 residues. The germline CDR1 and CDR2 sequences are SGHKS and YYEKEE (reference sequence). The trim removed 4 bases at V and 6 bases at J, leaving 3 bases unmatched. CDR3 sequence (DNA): TGTGCCAGCAGCAAGACAGGGGCCGAGCAGTACGTC. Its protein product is CASSKTGAEQYV.

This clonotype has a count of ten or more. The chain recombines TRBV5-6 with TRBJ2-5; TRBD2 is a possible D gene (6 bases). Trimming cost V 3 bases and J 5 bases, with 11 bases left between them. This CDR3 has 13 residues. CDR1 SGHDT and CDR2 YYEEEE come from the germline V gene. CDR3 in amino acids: CASSWWGVETQYF. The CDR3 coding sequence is TGTGCCAGCAGCTGGTGGGGGGTGGAGACCCAGTACTTC.

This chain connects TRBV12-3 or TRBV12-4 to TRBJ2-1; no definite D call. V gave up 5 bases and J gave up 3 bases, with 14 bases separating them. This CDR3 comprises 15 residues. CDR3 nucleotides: TGTGCCAGCAGTCCTGGGCAGGCCCTCTACAATGAGCAGTTCTTC. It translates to CASSPGQALYNEQFF.

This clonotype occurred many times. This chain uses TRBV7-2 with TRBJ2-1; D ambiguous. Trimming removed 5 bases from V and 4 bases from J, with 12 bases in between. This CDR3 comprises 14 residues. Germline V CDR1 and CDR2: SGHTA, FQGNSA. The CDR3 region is CASSALGAYNEQFF. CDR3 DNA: TGTGCCAGCAGCGCCCTAGGCGCATACAATGAGCAGTTCTTC.

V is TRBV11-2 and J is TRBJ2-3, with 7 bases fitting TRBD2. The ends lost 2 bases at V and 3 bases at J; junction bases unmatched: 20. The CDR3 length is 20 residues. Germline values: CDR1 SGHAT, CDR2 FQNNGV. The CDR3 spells CASSLRGRVGYSTETDTQYF. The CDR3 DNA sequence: TGTGCCAGCAGCTTACGAGGGAGGGTGGGGTATAGCACGGAGACAGATACGCAGTATTTT.

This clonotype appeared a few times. CDR3 sequence: CASKPKSRGDTEAFF. Written as DNA, the CDR3 is TGTGCCAGCAAACCCAAATCCCGGGGGGACACTGAAGCTTTCTTT. The V call is TRBV12-3 or TRBV12-4, the J call TRBJ1-1; maybe TRBD1 (5 bases). V lost 7 bases and J 3 bases, leaving 18 bases between the germline ends. This CDR3 has 15 residues.

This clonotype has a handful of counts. The DNA for the CDR3 is TGTGCCAGCAGTCAGCCCGGGGGCAATCAGCCCCAGCATTTT. Protein: CASSQPGGNQPQHF. The rearrangement uses TRBV12-3 or TRBV12-4 and TRBJ1-5; unclear D gene. There are 14 residues in the CDR3. Trimming removed 5 bases from V and 2 bases from J, with 10 bases in between.